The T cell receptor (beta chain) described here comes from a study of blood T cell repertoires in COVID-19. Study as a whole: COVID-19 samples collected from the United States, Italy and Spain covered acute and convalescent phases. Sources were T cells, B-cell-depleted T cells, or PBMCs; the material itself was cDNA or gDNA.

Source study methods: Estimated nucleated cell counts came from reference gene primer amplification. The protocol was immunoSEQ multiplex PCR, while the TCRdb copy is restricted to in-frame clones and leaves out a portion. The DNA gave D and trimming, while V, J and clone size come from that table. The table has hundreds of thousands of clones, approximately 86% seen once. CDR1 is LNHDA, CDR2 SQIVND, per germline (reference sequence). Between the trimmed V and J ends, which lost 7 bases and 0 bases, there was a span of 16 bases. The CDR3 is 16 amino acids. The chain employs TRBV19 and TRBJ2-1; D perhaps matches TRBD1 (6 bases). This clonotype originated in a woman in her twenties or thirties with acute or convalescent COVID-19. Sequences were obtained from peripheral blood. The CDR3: CASMLTGTSSYNEQFF. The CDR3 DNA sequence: TGTGCCAGTATGCTGACCGGGACAAGCTCCTACAATGAGCAGTTCTTC.